This is a list of T cell receptor beta chains from one sample in a study of T cells in Graves' hyperthyroidism and ophthalmopathy. TCRdb called the multiplex PCR reads again in MiXCR, with one record for every CDR3 protein. Seen here are roughly 650,000 distinct CDR3 sequences, roughly 16% observed once, and the top ten hold roughly 3.3%. Sample: blood. These receptors were obtained from a woman between 40 and 50 years old with Graves' ophthalmopathy. Both conserved end residues are part of each CDR3.

v_call cdr3_aa
TRBV28 CASSPQDSGANVLTF
TRBV28 CASSSSSSGGETQYF
TRBV28 CATYPGGWTSDTQYF
TRBV4-2 CASSEEGQFNEKLFF
TRBV7-6 CASRASGTDQETQYF
TRBV6-1 CASSEWPSGHNEQFF
TRBV28 CASSTRQGYTF
TRBV20-1 CSAQGPGFGKLFF
TRBV19 CASSKGQDKPQHF
TRBV10-3 CAIRTDRGNQATQYF
TRBV29-1 CSVVSGSTNTEAFF
TRBV6-1 CASTGRAGGMDEQFF
TRBV3-1 CASSQDSSGGNNEQFF
TRBV7-9 CASSLGRQGARAQYF
TRBV18 CASSPGLAGVDEQYF
TRBV6-1 CASSEGQDQPQHF
TRBV14 CASSHTFGSTQAGEKLFF
TRBV9 CASSAGLAGAGYNEQFF